The 22 T cell receptor beta chains given below trace back to one sample, sequenced in a study of regulatory T cells. The primer mix had 52 TRBV and 13 TRBJ primers. Data came from immunoSEQ multiplex PCR; TCRdb stores just in-frame clones and leaves some out. The table lists about 18,000 clones, more than 90% of them singletons, with about 32% in the top ten. The sequencing sample was made of CD8+ T cells sorted from blood. These TCRs come from a person under 30 with CD3G deficiency.

The V call is TRBV30, the J call TRBJ1-2, with D unclear. The V end lost 6 bases, the J end lost 0 bases, and 11 bases lay between the germline ends. The CDR3 consists of 13 residues. Per germline, CDR1 GTSNPN and CDR2 SVGIG (reference sequence). CDR3 DNA: TGTGCCTGCCTAGACTCCCCTAACTATGGCTACACCTTC. This encodes CACLDSPNYGYTF.

The rearrangement uses TRBV5-1 and TRBJ2-3; D gene uncertain. The CDR3 has 16 residues. Germline-derived CDR1 and CDR2 are SGHRS and YFSETQ. The V gene lost 0 bases and the J gene lost 0 bases, with 11 bases spanning the gap. The CDR3 is CASSLGFGRSTDTQYF. In DNA, the CDR3 is TGCGCCAGCAGCTTGGGGTTCGGCAGAAGCACAGATACGCAGTATTTT.

The chain recombines TRBV11-2 with TRBJ2-6, with unresolved D. This CDR3 contains 15 residues. The germline CDR1 and CDR2 sequences are SGHAT and FQNNGV. Trimming removed 5 bases at V and 5 bases at J, with 13 bases between. For the CDR3, the DNA is TGTGCCAGCAGCAAGCAACAAAGTCGGGCCAACGTCCTGACTTTC. Protein product: CASSKQQSRANVLTF.

The chain is built from TRBV5-1 and TRBJ2-3; D perhaps matches TRBD2 (5 bases). The germline gives CDR1 SGHRS, CDR2 YFSETQ. This CDR3 is built from 15 residues. V was shortened by 0 bases and J by 1 base, with 9 bases between the two germline ends. CDR3 sequence (DNA): TGCGCCAGCAGCTTGGACCAGCGGCGCACAGATACGCAGTATTTT. It codes for CASSLDQRRTDTQYF.

The V and J genes are TRBV4-1 and TRBJ1-5; TRBD1 is a possible D gene (6 bases). With 4 bases removed from V and 2 bases from J, the gap between germline ends came to 12 bases. The CDR3 loop spans 15 amino acids. The germline gives CDR1 MGHRA, CDR2 YSYEKL. DNA of the CDR3: TGCGCCAGCAGCCTAGCAGGGGTAGGCAATCAGCCCCAGCATTTT. This gives the protein CASSLAGVGNQPQHF.

The J gene is TRBJ2-3, the V gene TRBV19, with unresolved D. The CDR3 has 18 residues. V was clipped by 0 bases and J by 2 bases, with 18 bases between them. CDR1 and CDR2 (germline): LNHDA, SQIVND (reference sequence). The CDR3 DNA sequence: TGTGCCAGTAGTATAGATGATGAGGCCATCTTCATCACAGATACGCAGTATTTT. It is translated as CASSIDDEAIFITDTQYF. The variable domain in full, completed from reference TRBV19 and TRBJ2-3, reads DGGITQSPKYLFRKEGQNVTLSCEQNLNHDAMYWYRQDPGQGLRLIYYSQIVNDFQKGDIAEGYSVSREKKESFPLTVTSAQKNPTAFYLCASSIDDEAIFITDTQYFGPGTRLTVL.

The V and J genes are TRBV30 and TRBJ1-5; D call uncertain. There are 14 residues in the CDR3. CDR1 is GTSNPN, CDR2 SVGIG, per germline (reference sequence). V lost 0 bases to trimming and J lost 3 bases, with 9 bases between them. The CDR3 reads CAWSVYGNNQPQHF. CDR3 DNA: TGTGCCTGGAGTGTATATGGAAACAATCAGCCCCAGCATTTT.

Points on this clone: The sample holds other DNA sequences that translate to the same CDR3. The chain recombines TRBV5-6 with TRBJ2-7, with 7 bases matching TRBD2. The CDR3 extends over 14 amino acids. After removal of 4 bases from V and 2 bases from J, the junction contained 6 bases not matched to a gene. The germline V gene has CDR1 SGHDT and CDR2 YYEEEE. The CDR3, as DNA: TGTGCCAGCAGCCAAGGGGAGGGTACCTACGAGCAGTACTTC. The encoded protein is CASSQGEGTYEQYF.

This chain uses TRBV5-1 with TRBJ1-4, with D hard to call. The CDR3 is made up of 16 amino acids. V shed 4 bases and J shed 3 bases, with 16 bases lying between them. CDR1 is SGHRS, CDR2 YFSETQ, per germline. CDR3 sequence: CASSPGLRLANEKLFF. The CDR3 nucleotides read TGCGCCAGCAGCCCCGGACTTCGCTTAGCTAATGAAAAACTGTTTTTT.

The genes are TRBV10-3 and TRBJ1-1; the D is unclear. The CDR3 spans 13 residues. The germline V gene has CDR1 ENHRY and CDR2 SYGVKD. Trimming left V 1 base short and J 1 base short, with 4 bases between. CDR3: CAISELTNTEAFF. The CDR3 DNA sequence: TGTGCCATCAGTGAGTTGACGAACACTGAAGCTTTCTTT.

The J gene is TRBJ2-3, the V gene TRBV7-6, with 8 bases identical to TRBD1. Germline values: CDR1 SGHVS, CDR2 FNYEAQ. This CDR3 is built from 15 residues. V shed 4 bases and J 1 base; nucleotides not matched to a gene: 4. Here the CDR3 DNA reads TGTGCCAGCAGCTCTCTGACAGGGGGCACAGATACGCAGTATTTT. The encoded protein is CASSSLTGGTDTQYF.

This chain links TRBV6-6 with TRBJ1-2, with 10 bases fitting TRBD1. This CDR3 has 12 residues. The germline gives CDR1 MNHNY, CDR2 SVGAGI (reference sequence). The trim removed 6 bases at V and 7 bases at J, leaving 2 bases unmatched. DNA of the CDR3: TGTGCCAGCAGAGGACAGGGGGTTGGCTACACCTTC. The encoded protein is CASRGQGVGYTF.

The chain couples TRBV7-6 to TRBJ2-1; tentatively, D is TRBD1 (6 bases). This CDR3 contains 15 residues. The V end lost 5 bases, the J end lost 4 bases, and 15 bases lay between the germline ends. Germline assignment: CDR1 SGHVS and CDR2 FNYEAQ. The chain's CDR3 is CASSPPGTRYNEQFF. Written as DNA, the CDR3 is TGTGCCAGCAGCCCGCCCGGGACAAGATACAATGAGCAGTTCTTC.

The V gene is TRBV2, the J gene TRBJ1-5, with TRBD1 as a possible D gene (5 bases). Trimming shortened V by 3 bases and J by 4 bases, and 7 bases separated the two germline ends. The V gene's germline CDR1 is SNHLY and CDR2 FYNNEI. This CDR3 has 13 amino acids. This CDR3 is CASSEGGNQPQHF. For the CDR3, the DNA is TGTGCCAGCAGTGAGGGGGGGAATCAGCCCCAGCATTTT.

As concerns this clone: At the DNA level, this CDR3 is encoded by other sequences in the same sample as well. The chain links TRBV5-4 to TRBJ2-1; a possible D gene is TRBD2 (6 bases). Germline V gives CDR1 SGHNT, CDR2 YYREEE (reference sequence). V lost 4 bases and J lost 9, with 8 bases in between. The CDR3 is 11 residues long. CDR3 loop: CASSISGEQFF. Written as DNA, the CDR3 is TGTGCCAGCAGCATTAGCGGTGAGCAGTTCTTC.

This clone was seen only once. The chain links TRBV4-1 to TRBJ2-3; 9 bases are shared with TRBD2. This CDR3 has 16 residues. The germline V gene has CDR1 MGHRA and CDR2 YSYEKL. V dropped 1 base and J dropped 2; count of bases not matched to a gene: 4. The CDR3 DNA sequence: TGCGCCAGCAGCCAAGTTGCTAGCGGGGCCACAGATACGCAGTATTTT. Translation: CASSQVASGATDTQYF.

This chain links TRBV4-1 with TRBJ2-3, with D hard to call. Looked up from germline, CDR1 is MGHRA and CDR2 is YSYEKL. The CDR3 runs to 15 residues. Between the trimmed V and J ends, which lost 6 bases and 2 bases, there was a span of 15 bases. Written as DNA, the CDR3 is TGCGCCAGCAGTCCCAGACTCTTCCTCACAGATACGCAGTATTTT. As protein: CASSPRLFLTDTQYF.

The rearrangement uses TRBV2 and TRBJ1-1; D gene uncertain. The CDR3 consists of 14 residues. Trimming took 5 bases from V and 5 from J, leaving 15 bases between them. Germline lookup yields CDR1 SNHLY and CDR2 FYNNEI. In DNA form, the CDR3 reads TGTGCCAGCAGTCCGATCTGGGAGGATACTGAAGCTTTCTTT. It specifies CASSPIWEDTEAFF.

This rearrangement joins TRBV6-6 to TRBJ1-4; D is uncertain. Germline V gives CDR1 MNHNY, CDR2 SVGAGI (reference sequence). The V end lost 7 bases, the J end lost 11 bases, and 14 bases lay between the germline ends. The CDR3 consists of 12 residues. The CDR3 DNA reads TGTGCCAGCACCCCCCTTGGTGGGAAACTGTTTTTT. Translated: CASTPLGGKLFF.

V usage is TRBV27 and J usage is TRBJ1-1; weak D call: TRBD1 (5 bases). Per germline, CDR1 MNHEY and CDR2 SMNVEV (reference sequence). V was cut by 5 bases and J by 0 bases, with 10 bases left in between. The CDR3 sequence is 14 residues long. For the CDR3, the DNA is TGTGCCAGCAGTCCGAGACAGATGAACACTGAAGCTTTCTTT. Translating it yields CASSPRQMNTEAFF.

V gene TRBV7-9 combines with J gene TRBJ2-1, with 8 nucleotides matching TRBD2. The ends lost 1 base at V and 4 bases at J; junction bases unmatched: 3. The CDR3 totals 15 residues. The germline V gene encodes CDR1 SEHNR and CDR2 FQNEAQ (reference sequence). DNA of the CDR3: TGTGCCAGCAGCTTAGACAGCGGGGGTTACAATGAGCAGTTCTTC. It yields the protein CASSLDSGGYNEQFF.

The V and J genes are TRBV27 and TRBJ2-7; D is possibly TRBD2 (5 bases). CDR1 MNHEY and CDR2 SMNVEV come from the germline V gene (reference sequence). With 4 bases removed from V and 2 bases from J, the gap between germline ends came to 21 bases. CDR3 length: 17 residues. The CDR3 protein is CASSSYYPTGIAYEQYF. The DNA for the CDR3 is TGTGCCAGCAGTTCCTACTACCCGACCGGGATCGCCTACGAGCAGTACTTC.